This TCR beta chain was observed in a study of beta chain features in type 1 diabetes. Study-level information: Age, gender, cell numbers and subset yield matched between patients and controls.

V lost 5 bases to trimming and J lost 4 bases; unmatched junction nucleotides: 8. Germline values: CDR1 SGHAT, CDR2 FQNNGV. This CDR3 is 15 amino acids long. As to this clone: Antigen specificity is unknown.

The isolated RNA, all of it, was reverse transcribed, so expressed TCRB transcripts were what got sequenced. This table comes from immunoSEQ multiplex PCR, and its TCRdb copy is limited to in-frame clones, with some not included. The sample lists some 220,000 clones; about 11% were seen once. Whole-study results and caveats: More deletions and fewer insertions at VDJ junctions were found in patients with type 1 diabetes. Shorter templates might be favored by PCR, equally in patients and controls.

The source material was central memory CD4+ T cells from blood. The chain uses TRBV11-2 and TRBJ1-2; 9 bases match TRBD1. The clonotype was recovered from a man younger than 30 in good health. The CDR3 DNA is TGTGCCAGCAGCACGGCGGGACAGGGTGGCTATGGCTACACCTTC. This translates into CASSTAGQGGYGYTF. The whole variable domain, remainder taken from reference TRBV11-2 and TRBJ1-2, is EAGVAQSPRYKIIEKRQSVAFWCNPISGHATLYWYQQILGQGPKLLIQFQNNGVVDDSQLPKDRFSAERLKGVDSTLKIQPAKLEDSAVYLCASSTAGQGGYGYTFGSGTRLTVV.